The entry below gives a single T cell receptor (beta chain) sequence along with its context. This entry belongs to a study of blood T cells in healthy people across ages. Study context: Capturing about one barcoded beta molecule per two T cells was achieved by template switching.

The use of a sample-barcoded 5' primer and a J-beta primer mix characterized a second PCR of roughly 6 to 11 cycles. TCRdb independently ran MiXCR on the 5' RACE reads; one entry per CDR3 protein. The repertoire has just under 750,000 distinct CDR3 sequences, about a fifth of them found once; the top ten carry around a fifth. This TCR came from a man between 65 and 85 years old in good health. Sequences were obtained from blood.

CDR3 sequence reads: CASSPGTGESYEQYF. DNA of the CDR3: TGCGCCAGCAGCCCCGGGACAGGCGAATCCTACGAGCAGTACTTC. V gene TRBV5-1 combines with J gene TRBJ2-7, with 8 bases that match TRBD1. This CDR3 region has 15 residues. Germline loops: CDR1 SGHRS, CDR2 YFSETQ. V dropped 4 bases and J dropped 1; count of bases not matched to a gene: 7.